This T cell receptor (beta chain) was identified during a study of identical twins. Study observations and caveats: Low generation probability was overrepresented in out-of-frame alpha sequences shared by twins. Excess twin sharing in beta out-of-frame sequences was weaker.

At least ten counts were recorded for this clonotype. Antigen: not known. cDNA carried unique molecular identifiers, and a universal primer site was added by template switching. TCRdb re-called the 5' RACE reads through MiXCR, storing one row per CDR3 protein. In the table there are about 1.7 million distinct CDR3 sequences, about 32% of which are singletons. V lost 6 bases and J lost 2; bases outside the gene matches: 6. Per germline, CDR1 SNHLY and CDR2 FYNNEI. CDR3 length: 15 amino acids. The V gene is TRBV2, the J gene TRBJ2-3, with TRBD1 matching 9 bases. The source is a newborn girl in good health. Sample: cord blood. CDR3 residues: CASSSGTGLTDTQYF. The CDR3 DNA sequence: TGTGCCAGCAGCTCCGGGACAGGGCTCACAGATACGCAGTATTTT.